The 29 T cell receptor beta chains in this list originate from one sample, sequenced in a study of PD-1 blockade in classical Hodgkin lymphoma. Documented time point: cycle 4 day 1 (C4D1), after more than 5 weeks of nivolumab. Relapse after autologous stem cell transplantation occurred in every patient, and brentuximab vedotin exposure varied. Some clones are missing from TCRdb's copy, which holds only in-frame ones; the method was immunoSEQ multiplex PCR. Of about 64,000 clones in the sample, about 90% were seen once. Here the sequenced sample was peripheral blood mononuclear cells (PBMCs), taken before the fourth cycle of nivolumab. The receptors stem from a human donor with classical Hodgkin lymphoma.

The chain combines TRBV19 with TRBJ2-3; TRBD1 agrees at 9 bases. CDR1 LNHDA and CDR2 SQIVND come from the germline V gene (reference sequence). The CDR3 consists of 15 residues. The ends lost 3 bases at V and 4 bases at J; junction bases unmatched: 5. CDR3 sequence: CASSMGDRVPDTQYF. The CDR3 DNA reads TGTGCCAGTAGTATGGGGGACAGGGTGCCAGATACGCAGTATTTT.

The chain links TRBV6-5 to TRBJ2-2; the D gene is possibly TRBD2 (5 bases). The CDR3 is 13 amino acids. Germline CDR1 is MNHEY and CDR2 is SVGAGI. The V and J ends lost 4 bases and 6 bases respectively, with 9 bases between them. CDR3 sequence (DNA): TGTGCCAGCAGTTCCCCGGGGTCCGGGGAGCTGTTTTTT. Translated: CASSSPGSGELFF.

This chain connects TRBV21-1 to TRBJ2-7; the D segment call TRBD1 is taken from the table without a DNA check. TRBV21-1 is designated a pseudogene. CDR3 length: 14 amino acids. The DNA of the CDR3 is TGTGCCAGCAGCAAATCCGGGACACACTACGAGCAGTACTTC. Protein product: CASSKSGTHYEQYF.

This chain's CDR3 is CASSPRTGQPQHF. CDR3 DNA: TGTGCCAGCAGTCCAAGGACCGGACAGCCCCAGCATTTT. V usage is TRBV27 and J usage is TRBJ1-5, with D unresolved. CDR1 and CDR2 (germline): MNHEY, SMNVEV (reference sequence). Trimming took off 5 bases at V and 7 bases at J, with 12 bases between the two ends. The CDR3 loop spans 13 amino acids.

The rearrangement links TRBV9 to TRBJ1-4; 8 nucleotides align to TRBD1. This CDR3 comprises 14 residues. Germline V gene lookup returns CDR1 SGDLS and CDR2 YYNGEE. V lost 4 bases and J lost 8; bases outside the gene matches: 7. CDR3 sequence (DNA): TGTGCCAGCAGCATCGGGACAGGTGGGGAAAAACTGTTTTTT. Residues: CASSIGTGGEKLFF.

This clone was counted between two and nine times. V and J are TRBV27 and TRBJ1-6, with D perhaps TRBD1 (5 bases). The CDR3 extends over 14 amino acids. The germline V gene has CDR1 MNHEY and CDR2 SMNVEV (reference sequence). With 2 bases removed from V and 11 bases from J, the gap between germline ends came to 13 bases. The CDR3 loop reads CASSLGAGSTPLHF. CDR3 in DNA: TGTGCCAGCAGTTTAGGGGCGGGCTCCACACCCCTCCACTTT.

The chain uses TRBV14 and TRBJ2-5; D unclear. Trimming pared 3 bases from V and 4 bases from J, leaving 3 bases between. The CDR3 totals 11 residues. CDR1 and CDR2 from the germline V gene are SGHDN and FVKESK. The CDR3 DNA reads TGTGCCAGCAGCCACTCAGAGACCCAGTACTTC. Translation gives CASSHSETQYF.

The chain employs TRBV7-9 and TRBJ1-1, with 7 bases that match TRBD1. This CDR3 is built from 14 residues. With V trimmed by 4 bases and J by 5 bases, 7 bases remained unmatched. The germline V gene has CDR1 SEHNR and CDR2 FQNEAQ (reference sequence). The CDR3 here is CASSSDRVLTEAFF. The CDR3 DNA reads TGTGCCAGCAGCTCTGACAGGGTTTTAACTGAAGCTTTCTTT.

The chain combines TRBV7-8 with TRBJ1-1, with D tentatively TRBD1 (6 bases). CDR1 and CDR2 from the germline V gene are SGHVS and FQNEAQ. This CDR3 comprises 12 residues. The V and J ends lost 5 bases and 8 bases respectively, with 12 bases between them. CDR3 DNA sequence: TGTGCCAGCAGCCCTTCTGGGGGCGAAGCTTTCTTT. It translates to CASSPSGGEAFF.

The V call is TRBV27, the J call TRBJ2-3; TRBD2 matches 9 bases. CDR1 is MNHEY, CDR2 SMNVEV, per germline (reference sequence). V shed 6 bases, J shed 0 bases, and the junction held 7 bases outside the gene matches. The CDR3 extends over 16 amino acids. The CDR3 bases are TGTGCCAGCAGACCTTATGCGGGGGGGAGCACAGATACGCAGTATTTT. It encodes CASRPYAGGSTDTQYF.

CDR3 loop: CASSPTGGHEQYF. In DNA, the CDR3 is TGTGCCAGCTCACCGACAGGAGGACACGAGCAGTACTTC. This rearrangement joins TRBV18 to TRBJ2-7; D is perhaps TRBD1 (6 bases). Looked up from germline, CDR1 is KGHSH and CDR2 is LQKENI. V was cut by 3 bases and J by 5 bases, with 11 bases left in between. The CDR3 totals 13 residues.

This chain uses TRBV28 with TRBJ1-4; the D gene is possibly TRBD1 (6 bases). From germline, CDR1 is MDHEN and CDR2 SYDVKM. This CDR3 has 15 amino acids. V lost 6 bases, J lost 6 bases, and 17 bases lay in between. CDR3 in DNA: TGTGCCAGCAGATCACGACAGGCCCAATATGAAAAACTGTTTTTT. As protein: CASRSRQAQYEKLFF.

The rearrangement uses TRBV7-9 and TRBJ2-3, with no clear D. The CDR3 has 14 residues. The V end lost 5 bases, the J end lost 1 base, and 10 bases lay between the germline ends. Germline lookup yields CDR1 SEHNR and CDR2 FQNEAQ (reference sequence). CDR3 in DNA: TGTGCCAGCAGCCCTCGACCCGGCACAGATACGCAGTATTTT. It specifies CASSPRPGTDTQYF.

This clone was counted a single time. The CDR3 loop is CASSFRGDEKLFF. In DNA form, the CDR3 reads TGTGCCAGCAGCTTCCGGGGGGATGAAAAACTGTTTTTT. The V gene is TRBV7-3, the J gene TRBJ1-4; a weak D match, TRBD1 (5 bases). This CDR3 comprises 13 residues. Germline V gives CDR1 SGHTA, CDR2 FQGTGA. V was pared by 3 bases and J by 6 bases, with 8 bases between.

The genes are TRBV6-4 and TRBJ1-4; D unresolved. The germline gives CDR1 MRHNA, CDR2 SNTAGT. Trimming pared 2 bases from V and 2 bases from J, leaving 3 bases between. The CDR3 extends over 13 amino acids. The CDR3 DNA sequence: TGTGCCAGCAGTGACGGGACTAATGAAAAACTGTTTTTT. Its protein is CASSDGTNEKLFF.

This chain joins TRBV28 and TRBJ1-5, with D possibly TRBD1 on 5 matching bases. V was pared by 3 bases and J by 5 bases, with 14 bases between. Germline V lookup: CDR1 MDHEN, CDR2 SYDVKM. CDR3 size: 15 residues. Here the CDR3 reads CASSFPGDGDQPQHF. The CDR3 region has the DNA TGTGCCAGCAGTTTCCCGGGGGACGGCGATCAGCCCCAGCATTTT.

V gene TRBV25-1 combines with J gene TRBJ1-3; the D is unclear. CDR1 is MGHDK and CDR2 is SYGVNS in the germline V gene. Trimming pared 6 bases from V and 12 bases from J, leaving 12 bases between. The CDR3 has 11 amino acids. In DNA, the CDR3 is TGTGCCAGCAGAGGTGGGGTGAGCATATATTTT. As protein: CASRGGVSIYF.

The DNA for the CDR3 is TGTGCCAGCAGTACGCGGCCAGGGGTTGACACTGAAGCTTTCTTT. Protein product: CASSTRPGVDTEAFF. The gene calls are TRBV6-5 and TRBJ1-1, with TRBD1 as a possible D gene (6 bases). CDR1 is MNHEY, CDR2 SVGAGI, per germline. Trimming left V 5 bases short and J 3 bases short, with 16 bases between. The CDR3 extends over 15 amino acids.

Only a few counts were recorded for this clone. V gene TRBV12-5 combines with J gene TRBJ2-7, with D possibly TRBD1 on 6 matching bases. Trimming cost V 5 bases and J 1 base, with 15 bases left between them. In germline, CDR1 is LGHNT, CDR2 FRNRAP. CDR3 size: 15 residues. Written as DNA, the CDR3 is TGTGCTAGTGGTACTGGACAGTTCTTTTCCTACGAGCAGTACTTC. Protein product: CASGTGQFFSYEQYF.

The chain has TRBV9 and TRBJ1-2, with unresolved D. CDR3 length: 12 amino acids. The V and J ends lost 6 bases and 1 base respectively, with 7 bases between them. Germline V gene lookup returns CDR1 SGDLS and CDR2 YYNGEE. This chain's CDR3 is CASMANNYGYTF. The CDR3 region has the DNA TGTGCCAGCATGGCGAATAACTATGGCTACACCTTC.

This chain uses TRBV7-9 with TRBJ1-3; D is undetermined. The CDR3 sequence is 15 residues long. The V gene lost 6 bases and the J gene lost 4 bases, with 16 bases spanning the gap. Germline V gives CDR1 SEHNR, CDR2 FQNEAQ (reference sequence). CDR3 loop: CASRHARGPGNTIYF. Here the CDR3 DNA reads TGTGCCAGCAGACATGCCCGAGGGCCCGGAAACACCATATATTTT.

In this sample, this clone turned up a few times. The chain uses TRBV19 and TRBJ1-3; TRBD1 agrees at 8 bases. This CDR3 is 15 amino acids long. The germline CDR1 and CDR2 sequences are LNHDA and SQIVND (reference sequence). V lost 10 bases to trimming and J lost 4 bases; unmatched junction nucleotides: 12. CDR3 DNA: TGTGCCAACCCGGAGCAGGGGGCTGGAGGAAACACCATATATTTT. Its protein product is CANPEQGAGGNTIYF.

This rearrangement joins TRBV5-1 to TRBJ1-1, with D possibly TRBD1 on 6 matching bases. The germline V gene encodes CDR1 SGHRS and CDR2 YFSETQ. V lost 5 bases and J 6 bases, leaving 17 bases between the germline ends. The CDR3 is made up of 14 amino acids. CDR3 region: CASRSGGAGAEAFF. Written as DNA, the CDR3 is TGCGCCAGCAGAAGTGGGGGGGCCGGGGCTGAAGCTTTCTTT.

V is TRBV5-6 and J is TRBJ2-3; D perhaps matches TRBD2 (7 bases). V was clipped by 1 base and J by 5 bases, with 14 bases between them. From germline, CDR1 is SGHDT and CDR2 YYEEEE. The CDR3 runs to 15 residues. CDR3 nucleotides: TGTGCCAGCAGCTTGACTGGGGGGGCCCGAGATACGCAGTATTTT. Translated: CASSLTGGARDTQYF.

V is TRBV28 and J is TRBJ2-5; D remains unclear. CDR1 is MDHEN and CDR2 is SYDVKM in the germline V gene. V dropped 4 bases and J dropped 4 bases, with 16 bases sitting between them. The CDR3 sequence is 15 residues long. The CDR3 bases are TGTGCCAGCAGTTACCTAGTAAGAGCAGGAGAGACCCAGTACTTC. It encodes CASSYLVRAGETQYF.

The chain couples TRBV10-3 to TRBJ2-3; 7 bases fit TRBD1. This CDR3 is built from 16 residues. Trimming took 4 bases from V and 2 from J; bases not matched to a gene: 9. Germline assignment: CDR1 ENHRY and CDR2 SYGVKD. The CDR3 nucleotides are TGTGCCATCAGTGGACAGGGTGTCACCCCCACAGATACGCAGTATTTT. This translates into CAISGQGVTPTDTQYF.

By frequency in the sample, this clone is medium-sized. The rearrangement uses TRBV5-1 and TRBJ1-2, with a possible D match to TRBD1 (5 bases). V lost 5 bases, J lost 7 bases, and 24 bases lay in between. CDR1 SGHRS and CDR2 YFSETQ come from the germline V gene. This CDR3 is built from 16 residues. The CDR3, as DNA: TGCGCCAGCAGGATCAAAAGCGGGGCCCTTCGGGGTGGCTACACCTTC. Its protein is CASRIKSGALRGGYTF.

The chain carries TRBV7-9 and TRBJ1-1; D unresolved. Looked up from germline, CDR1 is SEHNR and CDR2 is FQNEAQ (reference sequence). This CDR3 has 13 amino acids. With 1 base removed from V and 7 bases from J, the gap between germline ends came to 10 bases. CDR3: CASSLVESVEAFF. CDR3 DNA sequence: TGTGCCAGCAGCTTAGTAGAGAGTGTTGAAGCTTTCTTT.

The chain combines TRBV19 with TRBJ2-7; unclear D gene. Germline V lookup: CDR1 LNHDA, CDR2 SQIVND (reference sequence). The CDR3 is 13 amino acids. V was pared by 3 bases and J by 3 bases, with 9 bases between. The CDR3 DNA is TGTGCCAGTAGTATCAGGCCCGACTACGAGCAGTACTTC. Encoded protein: CASSIRPDYEQYF.